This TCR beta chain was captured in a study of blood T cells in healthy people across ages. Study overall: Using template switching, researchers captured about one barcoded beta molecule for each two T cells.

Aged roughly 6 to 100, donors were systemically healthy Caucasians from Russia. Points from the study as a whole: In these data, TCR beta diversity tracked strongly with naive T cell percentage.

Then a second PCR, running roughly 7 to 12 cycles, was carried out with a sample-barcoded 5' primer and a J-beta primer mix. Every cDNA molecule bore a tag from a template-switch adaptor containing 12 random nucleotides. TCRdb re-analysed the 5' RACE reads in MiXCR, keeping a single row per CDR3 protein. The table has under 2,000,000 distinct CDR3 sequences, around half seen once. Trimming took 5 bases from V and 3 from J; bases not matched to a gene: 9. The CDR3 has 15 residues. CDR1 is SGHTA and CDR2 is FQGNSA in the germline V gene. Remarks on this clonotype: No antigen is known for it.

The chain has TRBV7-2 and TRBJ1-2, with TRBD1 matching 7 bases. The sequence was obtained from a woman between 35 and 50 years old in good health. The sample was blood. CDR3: CASSTKQGLDYGYTF. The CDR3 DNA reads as TGTGCCAGCAGCACCAAACAGGGGCTTGACTATGGCTACACCTTC. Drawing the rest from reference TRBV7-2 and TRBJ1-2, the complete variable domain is GAGVSQSPSNKVTEKGKDVELRCDPISGHTALYWYRQSLGQGLEFLIYFQGNSAPDKSGLPSDRFSAERTGGSVSTLTIQRTQQEDSAVYLCASSTKQGLDYGYTFGSGTRLTVV.